The 32 T cell receptor beta chains given below trace back to one sample, sequenced in a study of T cell repertoires in cytomegalovirus infection. TCRdb processed the reads anew with MiXCR; each CDR3 protein has one entry. The sample lists roughly 200,000 distinct CDR3 sequences, nearly 9.5% occurring once. The sequenced sample was PBMCs. All receptors derive from a human donor in good health (CMV status not recorded). Some clones in this sample may be carry-over from other donors' samples.

This clonotype has at least ten counts. The gene calls are TRBV28 and TRBJ1-4; the D gene is possibly TRBD1 (6 bases). V lost 6 bases and J lost 7, with 15 bases in between. This CDR3 contains 14 residues. CDR1 is MDHEN and CDR2 is SYDVKM in the germline V gene. CDR3 nucleotides: TGTGCCAGCAGGCCCCGGGGGGCAGGTGAAAAACTGTTTTTT. This codes for CASRPRGAGEKLFF.

This clonotype was counted at least ten times. The chain is built from TRBV28 and TRBJ2-7, with 7 nucleotides matching TRBD2. V gave up 4 bases and J gave up 2 bases; unmatched junction bases: 8. The CDR3 is made up of 15 amino acids. Looked up from germline, CDR1 is MDHEN and CDR2 is SYDVKM. The CDR3 is CASSWGGAGPYEQYF. As DNA, the CDR3 is TGTGCCAGCAGTTGGGGAGGAGCGGGGCCCTACGAGCAGTACTTC.

This clonotype was counted at least ten times. The chain has TRBV7-2 and TRBJ2-3; no reliable D call. Germline V gives CDR1 SGHTA, CDR2 FQGNSA. V was shortened by 1 base and J by 1 base, with 12 bases between the two germline ends. The CDR3 length is 16 residues. The CDR3 loop is CASSLVGVSRTDTQYF. The CDR3 coding sequence is TGTGCCAGCAGCTTAGTTGGGGTCAGCCGCACAGATACGCAGTATTTT.

This clonotype was recorded many times. The V gene is TRBV7-2, the J gene TRBJ2-1; 9 nucleotides agree with TRBD1. The trim removed 3 bases at V and 8 bases at J, leaving 5 bases unmatched. Germline V gives CDR1 SGHTA, CDR2 FQGNSA. The CDR3 runs to 14 residues. CDR3 in DNA: TGTGCCAGCAGCTTCTGGGACAGGGCTTATGAGCAGTTCTTC. It codes for CASSFWDRAYEQFF.

The chain combines TRBV7-9 with TRBJ2-1, with 10 nucleotides matching TRBD1. Looked up from germline, CDR1 is SEHNR and CDR2 is FQNEAQ (reference sequence). The CDR3 has 15 amino acids. V lost 1 base, J lost 6 bases, and 3 bases stayed unmatched. CDR3 residues: CASSLGTGGSNEQFF. The DNA for the CDR3 is TGTGCCAGCAGCTTAGGGACAGGGGGAAGCAATGAGCAGTTCTTC.

V usage is TRBV7-8 and J usage is TRBJ1-6; D perhaps matches TRBD1 (6 bases). V lost 2 bases and J lost 10, with 15 bases in between. This CDR3 spans 15 amino acids. Looked up from germline, CDR1 is SGHVS and CDR2 is FQNEAQ. The CDR3, as DNA: TGTGCCAGCAGCTTAATGTCAGGGGCGGGATCACCCCTCCACTTT. It encodes CASSLMSGAGSPLHF.

This clonotype was counted many times. The chain has TRBV7-2 and TRBJ1-3, with TRBD1 identical over 7 bases. Germline-derived CDR1 and CDR2 are SGHTA and FQGNSA. The CDR3 has 16 amino acids. Unmatched junction bases numbered 9, after V lost 5 bases and J lost 2 bases. The CDR3 is CASSGSGRGPGNTIYF. In nucleotides, the CDR3 is TGTGCCAGCAGCGGCTCTGGGAGGGGGCCTGGAAACACCATATATTTT. Full variable domain (missing parts from reference TRBV7-2 and TRBJ1-3): GAGVSQSPSNKVTEKGKDVELRCDPISGHTALYWYRQSLGQGLEFLIYFQGNSAPDKSGLPSDRFSAERTGGSVSTLTIQRTQQEDSAVYLCASSGSGRGPGNTIYFGEGSWLTVV.

The chain uses TRBV3-1 and TRBJ2-7; 8 nucleotides match TRBD1. The CDR3 extends over 17 amino acids. Germline CDR1 is LGHDT and CDR2 is YNNKEL (reference sequence). Trimming cost V 0 bases and J 3 bases; bases outside gene matches: 10. The CDR3 spells CASSQDGQGLRFYEQYF. DNA of the CDR3: TGTGCCAGCAGCCAAGATGGACAGGGCCTACGTTTCTACGAGCAGTACTTC.

The rearrangement uses TRBV20-1 and TRBJ1-1, with TRBD1 as a possible D gene (6 bases). From germline, CDR1 is DFQATT and CDR2 SNEGSKA (reference sequence). The length of the CDR3 is 14 residues. Trimming removed 5 bases at V and 0 bases at J, with 13 bases between. This CDR3 is CSAQFDRLNTEAFF. CDR3 DNA sequence: TGCAGTGCTCAGTTCGACAGGTTGAACACTGAAGCTTTCTTT.

CDR3 sequence: CASSIEPRGNYGYTF. The DNA of the CDR3 is TGTGCCAGTAGTATAGAGCCCCGAGGAAACTATGGCTACACCTTC. The chain carries TRBV19 and TRBJ1-2, with D unclear. This CDR3 comprises 15 residues. Deletions cut 0 bases from V and 2 bases from J, with 10 bases between. Germline loops: CDR1 LNHDA, CDR2 SQIVND (reference sequence).

The chain has TRBV23-1 and TRBJ2-1; D is undetermined. TRBV23-1 is labeled an ORF, and its function is uncertain. The CDR3 is 15 residues long. V gave up 6 bases and J gave up 3 bases, with 15 bases separating them. The CDR3 spells CASSLYTLLYNEQFF. The CDR3 nucleotides read TGCGCCAGCAGCCTATACACCCTCCTCTACAATGAGCAGTTCTTC.

This clonotype has a count of ten or more. V and J are TRBV7-2 and TRBJ2-7, with 9 nucleotides matching TRBD2. V lost 0 bases, J lost 2 bases, and 2 bases stayed unmatched. This CDR3 region has 15 residues. Germline lookup yields CDR1 SGHTA and CDR2 FQGNSA. The CDR3, as DNA: TGTGCCAGCAGCTTAGCGGCTAGCGGGACCTACGAGCAGTACTTC. Translated: CASSLAASGTYEQYF.

Many counts were recorded for this clonotype. The chain employs TRBV27 and TRBJ1-5; the D gene is possibly TRBD1 (6 bases). The V gene lost 9 bases and the J gene lost 5 bases, with 11 bases spanning the gap. The CDR3 extends over 12 amino acids. Germline V gives CDR1 MNHEY, CDR2 SMNVEV (reference sequence). CDR3: CASRGADQPQHF. The CDR3 nucleotides read TGTGCCAGTAGGGGGGCAGATCAGCCCCAGCATTTT.

This clonotype was detected ten times or more. This chain uses TRBV5-8 with TRBJ1-1, with TRBD1 matching 8 bases. Germline V gives CDR1 SGHTS, CDR2 YDEGEE. The CDR3 has 15 amino acids. V was pared by 4 bases and J by 3 bases, with 8 bases of the junction left unmatched. This chain's CDR3 is CASSPLDRVDTEAFF. The CDR3 DNA is TGTGCCAGCAGCCCCCTGGACAGGGTTGACACTGAAGCTTTCTTT.

This clonotype was found a few times. The V gene is TRBV29-1, the J gene TRBJ2-3; D gene unclear. This CDR3 has 12 amino acids. Per the germline V gene, CDR1 is SQVTM and CDR2 is ANQGSEA. With 5 bases removed from V and 5 bases from J, the gap between germline ends came to 11 bases. DNA of the CDR3: TGCAGCGTTCTAGGTGTGGTAGATACGCAGTATTTT. Residues: CSVLGVVDTQYF.

This clonotype was seen more than once but under ten times. The genes are TRBV6-6 and TRBJ1-2, with D unclear. Trimming removed 3 bases at V and 4 bases at J, with 9 bases between. The CDR3 is 13 residues long. Per the germline V gene, CDR1 is MNHNY and CDR2 is SVGAGI (reference sequence). The CDR3, as DNA: TGTGCCAGCAGTTATGACCGGTCCTATGGCTACACCTTC. Its translation: CASSYDRSYGYTF.

The chain has TRBV14 and TRBJ2-1; possibly TRBD2 for D (6 bases). The CDR3 runs to 13 residues. From germline, CDR1 is SGHDN and CDR2 FVKESK. V lost 5 bases and J 11 bases, leaving 16 bases between the germline ends. CDR3 sequence (DNA): TGTGCCAGCAGCTCCCGGGACTCGCGTCAGCAGTTCTTC. This sequence encodes CASSSRDSRQQFF.

The genes are TRBV5-6 and TRBJ2-2, with D possibly being TRBD1 (6 bases). CDR1 and CDR2 from the germline V gene are SGHDT and YYEEEE. The CDR3 is made up of 16 amino acids. Trimming pared 1 base from V and 6 bases from J, leaving 16 bases between. CDR3 in DNA: TGTGCCAGCAGCTTGTCGAACCAGGGGATTCCCGGGGAGCTGTTTTTT. This encodes CASSLSNQGIPGELFF.

There are a few counts of this clonotype. The chain couples TRBV7-2 to TRBJ1-5; D unclear. Trimming removed 5 bases at V and 2 bases at J, with 13 bases between. CDR3 length equals 15 residues. Looked up from germline, CDR1 is SGHTA and CDR2 is FQGNSA. The CDR3 sequence: CASSPNGIRNQPQHF. DNA for the CDR3: TGTGCCAGCAGCCCAAACGGAATTCGCAATCAGCCCCAGCATTTT.

This clonotype was seen a handful of times. V usage is TRBV4-1 and J usage is TRBJ1-1; 7 bases map to TRBD1. Trimming cost V 5 bases and J 0 bases; bases outside gene matches: 15. CDR3 length: 18 amino acids. In germline, CDR1 is MGHRA, CDR2 YSYEKL. In DNA, the CDR3 is TGCGCCAGCAGCTCCACCTTAACTAGGGGGCAGGTGAACACTGAAGCTTTCTTT. Translation: CASSSTLTRGQVNTEAFF.

This clonotype has a count of ten or more. This chain joins TRBV7-2 and TRBJ1-1; D unclear. Germline V gene lookup returns CDR1 SGHTA and CDR2 FQGNSA. With 6 bases removed from V and 2 bases from J, the gap between germline ends came to 10 bases. The CDR3 sequence is 13 residues long. Written as DNA, the CDR3 is TGTGCCAGCAGAAGAGATCGCAACACTGAAGCTTTCTTT. This translates into CASRRDRNTEAFF.

This clonotype is a singleton in its sample. This may be a read error: a much more frequent sequence differs by one nucleotide. The V gene is TRBV28, the J gene TRBJ1-2; TRBD1 agrees at 8 bases. This CDR3 has 16 residues. V trimming: 4 bases; J trimming: 7 bases; junction bases outside the gene matches: 14. Germline CDR1 and CDR2: MDHEN and SYDVKM. For the CDR3, the DNA is TGTGCCAGCAGTTCCCCAAGCCTTGGACAGGGTGGTGGCTACACCTTC. Translation gives CASSSPSLGQGGGYTF.

This clonotype was detected ten times or more. This rearrangement joins TRBV4-2 to TRBJ2-6, with unresolved D. The CDR3 loop spans 17 amino acids. In germline, CDR1 is LGHNA, CDR2 YNFKEQ. The V gene lost 0 bases and the J gene lost 4 bases, with 13 bases spanning the gap. The CDR3 region is CASSQDFGFGGANVLTF. CDR3 sequence (DNA): TGTGCCAGCAGCCAAGATTTTGGGTTCGGCGGGGCCAACGTCCTGACTTTC.

This clonotype appeared many times. The V and J genes are TRBV4-2 and TRBJ1-1; perhaps TRBD1 as D (5 bases). Germline V gives CDR1 LGHNA, CDR2 YNFKEQ. Trimming pared 4 bases from V and 6 bases from J, leaving 12 bases between. The CDR3 has 13 residues. The chain's CDR3 is CASSRGGGAEAFF. CDR3 nucleotide sequence: TGTGCCAGCAGCCGCGGGGGGGGTGCTGAAGCTTTCTTT.

The chain is built from TRBV20-1 and TRBJ1-5; a possible D gene is TRBD1 (6 bases). The germline V gene encodes CDR1 DFQATT and CDR2 SNEGSKA (reference sequence). Deletions cut 1 base from V and 3 bases from J, with 7 bases between. This CDR3 has 13 residues. CDR3 protein: CSARGTDNQPQHF. The CDR3 DNA is TGCAGTGCTAGAGGGACAGACAATCAGCCCCAGCATTTT.

This clonotype was counted only a few times. The chain combines TRBV2 with TRBJ1-4; maybe TRBD1 (5 bases). Germline V lookup: CDR1 SNHLY, CDR2 FYNNEI. Trimming removed 5 bases at V and 0 bases at J, with 13 bases between. The CDR3 is made up of 16 amino acids. The DNA for the CDR3 is TGTGCCAGCAGTCCCGGGGGATTTGCAACTAATGAAAAACTGTTTTTT. This gives the protein CASSPGGFATNEKLFF.

This clonotype was recorded a few times. V and J are TRBV20-1 and TRBJ2-6, with 8 nucleotides matching TRBD1. After removal of 6 bases from V and 12 bases from J, the junction contained 4 bases not matched to a gene. CDR1 and CDR2 from the germline V gene are DFQATT and SNEGSKA (reference sequence). The CDR3 runs to 11 residues. The CDR3 spells CSAGQGGVLTF. CDR3 DNA sequence: TGCAGTGCAGGACAGGGTGGCGTCCTGACTTTC.

The table lists this clonotype with a few counts. The chain recombines TRBV4-1 with TRBJ2-2; 12 bases align to TRBD2. Trimming took 1 base from V and 4 from J; bases not matched to a gene: 10. The CDR3 has 19 amino acids. CDR1 is MGHRA, CDR2 YSYEKL, per germline. CDR3 in amino acids: CASSQALLAGGPRTGELFF. In nucleotides, the CDR3 is TGCGCCAGCAGCCAAGCGCTGCTAGCGGGGGGGCCGCGCACCGGGGAGCTGTTTTTT.

This clonotype was counted many times. The chain has TRBV2 and TRBJ1-6; 9 positions match TRBD1. CDR3 length: 15 amino acids. J lost 9 bases, V lost 1 base, and 4 bases had no gene match. Germline loops: CDR1 SNHLY, CDR2 FYNNEI. The CDR3 reads CASSEDGQGFSPLHF. The CDR3 DNA follows: TGTGCCAGCAGTGAAGACGGACAGGGGTTTTCACCCCTCCACTTT.

This clonotype was counted at least ten times. The J gene is TRBJ1-2, the V gene TRBV27; 9 positions agree with TRBD1. Germline assignment: CDR1 MNHEY and CDR2 SMNVEV (reference sequence). This CDR3 has 14 amino acids. With 2 bases clipped from V and 4 bases from J, the junction kept 2 bases outside the gene matches. DNA of the CDR3: TGTGCCAGCAGTTTAGACAGGGGGTCCTATGGCTACACCTTC. Translation: CASSLDRGSYGYTF.

The rearrangement joins TRBV14 to TRBJ1-6; TRBD1 matches 10 bases. This CDR3 is 18 amino acids long. J was trimmed by 2 bases and V by 0 bases; bases with no gene match: 4. CDR1 and CDR2 from the germline V gene are SGHDN and FVKESK. This CDR3 reads CASSQDRDRGAYNSPLHF. The CDR3, as DNA: TGTGCCAGCAGCCAAGATCGGGACAGGGGAGCCTATAATTCACCCCTCCACTTT.

This clonotype was counted ten times or more. The chain combines TRBV11-2 with TRBJ1-2, with TRBD1 matching over 9 bases. This CDR3 is 14 amino acids long. Germline V gene lookup returns CDR1 SGHAT and CDR2 FQNNGV. V trimming: 1 base; J trimming: 8 bases; junction bases outside the gene matches: 5. The CDR3 DNA is TGTGCCAGCAGCTTAGGCGGGACAGGGTACGGCTACACCTTC. It codes for CASSLGGTGYGYTF.